These 22 T cell receptor beta chains share one sample of origin, sequenced in a study of beta chain features in type 1 diabetes. Sequencing targeted expressed TCRB transcripts, as all isolated RNA had been reverse transcribed. Sequenced by immunoSEQ multiplex PCR; TCRdb stores in-frame clones only, minus some. The table shows about 650,000 clones, with roughly 12% occurring only once. Findings of the study overall: Type 1 diabetes patients had TCRB CDR3s that were shorter (moderately but significantly so) in all four CD4+ subsets.

Which antigens these TCRs recognize remains unknown. The source material was naive CD4+ T cells from blood. These receptors were taken from a young man with type 1 diabetes.

Notes on this clone: Other DNA sequences within the sample encode an identical CDR3. The genes are TRBV7-2 and TRBJ1-1; TRBD1 agrees at 8 bases. The CDR3 covers 14 residues. Germline loops: CDR1 SGHTA, CDR2 FQGNSA. V gave up 6 bases and J gave up 2 bases; unmatched junction bases: 5. In DNA, the CDR3 is TGTGCCAGCAGTCCGACAGGGGATAACACTGAAGCTTTCTTT. Encoded protein: CASSPTGDNTEAFF.

The chain recombines TRBV27 with TRBJ1-3; D not certain. The CDR3 extends over 15 amino acids. Trimming left V 3 bases short and J 0 bases short, with 9 bases between. Germline V gene data show CDR1 as MNHEY and CDR2 as SMNVEV (reference sequence). CDR3 DNA: TGTGCCAGCAGTTTTACGGCGGACTCTGGAAACACCATATATTTT. It translates to CASSFTADSGNTIYF.

This clone was detected a few times. The chain uses TRBV2 and TRBJ1-2; 10 bases are a match to TRBD1. The CDR3 is 14 amino acids. Trimming cost V 7 bases and J 7 bases; bases outside gene matches: 9. From germline, CDR1 is SNHLY and CDR2 FYNNEI. The CDR3 nucleotides are TGTGCCAGCAAGAACAGGACAGGGGGACTTGGCTACACCTTC. The encoded protein is CASKNRTGGLGYTF. Full variable domain (outside the CDR3, taken from reference TRBV2 and TRBJ1-2): EPEVTQTPSHQVTQMGQEVILRCVPISNHLYFYWYRQILGQKVEFLVSFYNNEISEKSEIFDDQFSVERPDGSNFTLKIRSTKLEDSAMYFCASKNRTGGLGYTFGSGTRLTVV.

This clone showed up just a few times. This chain links TRBV15 with TRBJ1-5; no clear D. Looked up from germline, CDR1 is LNHNV and CDR2 is YYDKDF (reference sequence). V lost 1 base to trimming and J lost 4 bases, with 11 bases between them. This CDR3 is 15 amino acids long. The CDR3 loop is CATSRVRLGNQPQHF. CDR3 bases: TGTGCCACCAGCAGAGTTAGGTTAGGGAATCAGCCCCAGCATTTT. The full variable domain, rest sourced from reference TRBV15 and TRBJ1-5, is DAMVIQNPRYQVTQFGKPVTLSCSQTLNHNVMYWYQQKSSQAPKLLFHYYDKDFNNEADTPDNFQSRRPNTSFCFLDIRSPGLGDTAMYLCATSRVRLGNQPQHFGDGTRLSIL.

This clone was counted a few times. The chain joins TRBV13 to TRBJ1-2; TRBD1 might be the D (6 bases). Germline CDR1 PRHDT, CDR2 FYEKMQ (reference sequence). The CDR3 has 14 residues. Deletions cut 5 bases from V and 0 bases from J, with 10 bases between. The CDR3 DNA reads as TGTGCCAGCAGCCAGGGGCTTTCTAACTATGGCTACACCTTC. Translating it yields CASSQGLSNYGYTF.

This chain links TRBV9 with TRBJ2-2, with a possible D match to TRBD2 (6 bases). CDR1 is SGDLS, CDR2 YYNGEE, per germline. The CDR3 is 16 amino acids. The germline V and J ends were trimmed by 0 bases and 4 bases, with 13 bases remaining between them. CDR3 DNA: TGTGCCAGCAGCGTAGCCTGGAGGGCCGCCACCGGGGAGCTGTTTTTT. Residues: CASSVAWRAATGELFF.

V is TRBV7-2 and J is TRBJ2-5, with TRBD2 matching 13 bases. Germline-derived CDR1 and CDR2 are SGHTA and FQGNSA. The trim removed 0 bases at V and 5 bases at J, leaving 0 bases unmatched. This CDR3 region has 15 residues. CDR3 in DNA: TGTGCCAGCAGCTTAGCGACTAGCGGGGGGGAGACCCAGTACTTC. Amino acid sequence: CASSLATSGGETQYF.

The rearrangement joins TRBV7-2 to TRBJ2-7; D gene uncertain. CDR3 length: 12 amino acids. V lost 5 bases, J lost 5 bases, and 10 bases lay in between. The germline gives CDR1 SGHTA, CDR2 FQGNSA. DNA for the CDR3: TGTGCCAGCAGCCTACATCCGCACGAGCAGTACTTC. Translating gives CASSLHPHEQYF. Together with reference TRBV7-2 and TRBJ2-7, the CDR3 gives the full variable domain: GAGVSQSPSNKVTEKGKDVELRCDPISGHTALYWYRQSLGQGLEFLIYFQGNSAPDKSGLPSDRFSAERTGGSVSTLTIQRTQQEDSAVYLCASSLHPHEQYFGPGTRLTVT.

Here the CDR3 reads CASSPGQGAFEQYF. CDR3 in DNA: TGTGCCAGCAGTCCGGGACAGGGGGCATTCGAGCAGTACTTC. This chain links TRBV27 with TRBJ2-7; 12 nucleotides match TRBD1. Trimming removed 5 bases from V and 6 bases from J; junction bases left unmatched: 5. From germline, CDR1 is MNHEY and CDR2 SMNVEV (reference sequence). CDR3 length equals 14 residues.

CDR3: CASSPRGGAPGYTF. The DNA of the CDR3 is TGTGCCAGCAGCCCCCGAGGTGGGGCCCCAGGCTACACCTTC. This chain uses TRBV11-3 with TRBJ1-2; a possible D gene is TRBD1 (5 bases). The germline gives CDR1 SGHNT, CDR2 YENEEA. The CDR3 has 14 residues. Trimming pared 5 bases from V and 8 bases from J, leaving 18 bases between.

The table lists this clone with a few counts. This chain joins TRBV5-1 and TRBJ2-1; D perhaps matches TRBD1 (5 bases). V was pared by 1 base and J by 6 bases, with 14 bases between. CDR1 is SGHRS, CDR2 YFSETQ, per germline. CDR3 size: 15 residues. CDR3 sequence (DNA): TGCGCCAGCAGCTTGATAGGGGCCCTGCTCAATGAGCAGTTCTTC. Translating it yields CASSLIGALLNEQFF.

The V and J genes are TRBV9 and TRBJ2-2; D gene ambiguous. The CDR3 runs 15 residues. The germline gives CDR1 SGDLS, CDR2 YYNGEE. Trimming stripped 0 bases from V and 2 bases from J, with 8 bases between. The CDR3 region is CASSVVMENTGELFF. As DNA, the CDR3 is TGTGCCAGCAGCGTAGTGATGGAAAACACCGGGGAGCTGTTTTTT.

This chain links TRBV29-1 with TRBJ2-3, with D perhaps given as TRBD1 or TRBD2 (5 bases each). This CDR3 contains 12 residues. Trimming took 4 bases from V and 3 from J, leaving 8 bases between them. Per the germline V gene, CDR1 is SQVTM and CDR2 is ANQGSEA. CDR3 in DNA: TGCAGCGTTGTCAGGGAGACAGATACGCAGTATTTT. It translates to CSVVRETDTQYF.

This clone was observed a handful of times. The rearrangement joins TRBV9 to TRBJ1-2; 8 bases map to TRBD1. V trimming: 4 bases; J trimming: 13 bases; junction bases outside the gene matches: 12. In germline, CDR1 is SGDLS, CDR2 YYNGEE. This CDR3 has 13 amino acids. In DNA form, the CDR3 reads TGTGCCAGCAGCATTTCGGGGACAGGCGCCGCCACCTTC. Translation gives CASSISGTGAATF.

A few counts support this clone. This chain links TRBV20-1 with TRBJ2-1; D unresolved. Germline V CDR1 and CDR2: DFQATT, SNEGSKA (reference sequence). The V end was cut by 6 bases, the J end by 10 bases, with 13 bases between. This CDR3 is 11 amino acids long. The CDR3 DNA follows: TGCAGTGCCTACGACCAGTCCGAGCAGTTCTTC. Encoded protein: CSAYDQSEQFF.

This clone was found a few times. CDR3 protein: CASSGAGGPREQFF. In DNA form, the CDR3 reads TGTGCCAGCAGTGGTGCGGGGGGCCCTCGTGAGCAGTTCTTC. This chain connects TRBV25-1 to TRBJ2-1, with 8 bases aligning to TRBD2. The ends lost 4 bases at V and 9 bases at J; junction bases unmatched: 8. The germline gives CDR1 MGHDK, CDR2 SYGVNS. The length of the CDR3 is 14 residues.

This clone showed up just a few times. V is TRBV15 and J is TRBJ2-7; D is undetermined. This CDR3 spans 15 amino acids. The germline gives CDR1 LNHNV, CDR2 YYDKDF (reference sequence). V was trimmed by 3 bases and J by 4 bases, leaving 16 bases between them. As DNA, the CDR3 is TGTGCCACCAGCAGGAGGACGCCGGTATCGTACGAGCAGTACTTC. This encodes CATSRRTPVSYEQYF.

The sample holds a few counts of this clone. The chain has TRBV14 and TRBJ2-7, with 8 bases lining up with TRBD2. CDR1 and CDR2 from the germline V gene are SGHDN and FVKESK. With V trimmed by 1 base and J by 9 bases, 8 bases remained unmatched. The CDR3 extends over 14 amino acids. The CDR3 bases are TGTGCCAGCAGCCAAGGCGGGGGGTTTATGGCGCAGTACTTC. Protein product: CASSQGGGFMAQYF.

This clone was counted only a few times. The genes are TRBV5-4 and TRBJ2-7; TRBD2 is a possible D gene (7 bases). Germline V lookup: CDR1 SGHNT, CDR2 YYREEE (reference sequence). The CDR3 consists of 14 residues. Deletions cut 3 bases from V and 5 bases from J, with 15 bases between. The CDR3 sequence: CASSSGGRDDEQYF. The DNA of the CDR3 is TGTGCCAGCAGCTCGGGGGGCAGGGACGACGAGCAGTACTTC.

In its sample, this clone was seen a few times. The rearrangement uses TRBV7-9 and TRBJ1-2, with a weak D call TRBD1 (5 bases). CDR1 SEHNR and CDR2 FQNEAQ come from the germline V gene (reference sequence). V gave up 5 bases and J gave up 4 bases, with 14 bases separating them. The CDR3 runs 14 residues. CDR3 protein: CASSVSSGPYGYTF. CDR3 in DNA: TGTGCCAGCAGCGTTAGCTCAGGGCCCTATGGCTACACCTTC.

This clone was counted a few times. The chain employs TRBV4-3 and TRBJ2-1; possibly TRBD2 for D (6 bases). The V end was cut by 1 base, the J end by 9 bases, with 16 bases between. Germline CDR1 is LGHNA and CDR2 is YSLEER. There are 15 residues in the CDR3. The CDR3 nucleotides are TGCGCCAGCAGCCAAGGGAGGGGCGTTATAAGTGAGCAGTTCTTC. This sequence encodes CASSQGRGVISEQFF.

The chain uses TRBV2 and TRBJ2-7; D gene ambiguous. The germline V and J ends were trimmed by 2 bases and 6 bases, with 17 bases remaining between them. Per the germline V gene, CDR1 is SNHLY and CDR2 is FYNNEI. CDR3 length: 15 amino acids. CDR3 sequence reads: CASSELGSGLAEQYF. The CDR3 DNA reads as TGTGCCAGCAGTGAACTGGGGTCAGGTCTGGCCGAGCAGTACTTC. The full variable domain, with the rest looked up from reference TRBV2 and TRBJ2-7, is EPEVTQTPSHQVTQMGQEVILRCVPISNHLYFYWYRQILGQKVEFLVSFYNNEISEKSEIFDDQFSVERPDGSNFTLKIRSTKLEDSAMYFCASSELGSGLAEQYFGPGTRLTVT.